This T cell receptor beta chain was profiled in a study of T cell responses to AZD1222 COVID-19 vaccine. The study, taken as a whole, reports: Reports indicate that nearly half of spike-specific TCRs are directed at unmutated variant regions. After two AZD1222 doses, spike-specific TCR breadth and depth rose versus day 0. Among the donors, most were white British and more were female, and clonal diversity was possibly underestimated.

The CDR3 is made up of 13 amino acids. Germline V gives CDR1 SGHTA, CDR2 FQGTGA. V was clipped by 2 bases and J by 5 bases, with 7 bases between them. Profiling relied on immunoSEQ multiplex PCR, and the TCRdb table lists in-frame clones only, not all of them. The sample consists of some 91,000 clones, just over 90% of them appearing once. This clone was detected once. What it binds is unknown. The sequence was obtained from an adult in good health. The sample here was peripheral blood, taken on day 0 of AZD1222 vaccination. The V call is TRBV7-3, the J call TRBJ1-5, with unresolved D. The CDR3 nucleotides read TGTGCCAGCAGCTTATCCAGAGATCAGCCCCAGCATTTT. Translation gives CASSLSRDQPQHF.